The clone carrying this T cell receptor beta chain was found a few times. Its antigen is unknown. The data were obtained in a study of T cells after yellow fever vaccination. Overall study findings and caveats: Boosting was followed by the reappearance of most primary-vaccination clones (96% CD4, about 90% CD8).

MiXCR was run by TCRdb on the 5' RACE reads, yielding one entry per CDR3 protein. The sample records 250,000 to 350,000 distinct CDR3 sequences, 7.5% to 9% being singletons. This clonotype was sampled from a man aged 18 to 29 who received the YFV17D yellow fever vaccine. The source was CD4+ T cells sorted from PBMCs, collected 5 days after the yellow fever booster vaccination.

The CDR3 DNA reads as TGTGCCAGCAGCTTCTCCGGGACAGGGAACACTGAAGCTTTCTTT. It encodes CASSFSGTGNTEAFF. The chain recombines TRBV7-8 with TRBJ1-1, with 8 positions matching TRBD1. Trimming took 3 bases from V and 1 from J; bases not matched to a gene: 4. The CDR3 runs to 15 residues. Germline CDR1 and CDR2: SGHVS and FQNEAQ.